This T cell receptor (beta chain) was retrieved from a study of blood T cell repertoires in COVID-19. Study information: Both acute and convalescent COVID-19 samples were obtained from the United States, Italy and Spain. PBMCs, B-cell-depleted T cells, or T cells were the source of the cDNA or gDNA that made up the material.

A word on this clone: The junction shows a germline mismatch at one end, possibly a read error.

Adults between about 18 and 95 years of age took part from approximately 24 US areas. Donors in Cohort 3 who had recovered were those with two negative PCRs, healthcare professional clearance, or resolution of their symptoms. The CDR3 has 11 residues. Germline CDR1 reads MNHEY; CDR2 reads SMNVEV (reference sequence). Some clones are missing from TCRdb's copy, which holds only in-frame ones; the method was immunoSEQ multiplex PCR. The repertoire consists of 310,000 or so clones, with 87% occurring once and the leading ten covering around 10%. V is TRBV27 and J is TRBJ1-1; D unresolved. This sequence was found in a woman younger than 35 who had recovered from COVID-19. Material for sequencing was PBMCs or T cells enriched from blood (not recorded which). Here the CDR3 DNA reads TGTGCCAGCAGTTTTGGATGGCGGGAAATTTTT. Its protein product is CASSFGWREIF.